This T cell receptor (beta chain) is drawn from a study of patients and donors after allogeneic stem cell transplantation. TCRdb redid the calling of the RT-PCR reads with MiXCR, one entry per CDR3 protein. This table holds roughly 230,000 distinct CDR3 sequences, 11% to 15% found once. CDR1 is LNHNV and CDR2 is YYDKDF in the germline V gene (reference sequence). The CDR3 totals 14 residues. V was cut by 9 bases and J by 0 bases, with 12 bases left in between. Sequenced material: blood, either unsorted or a sorted T cell fraction (not recorded which). The sequence derives from a human donor who was either an allogeneic HSCT recipient or a stem cell or donor lymphocyte infusion donor (not recorded which). It is not recorded whose cells these are; they may come from a transplant donor. This chain connects TRBV15 to TRBJ1-3, with D uncertain. Written as DNA, the CDR3 is TGTGCCACAGGTCGACCGGACTCTGGAAACACCATATATTTT. Its translation is CATGRPDSGNTIYF.